These 16 T cell receptor beta chains were sequenced from one sample in a study of cytomegalovirus exposure and HLA in healthy donors. Method: immunoSEQ multiplex PCR; TCRdb's copy keeps in-frame clones and lacks some. Altogether over 100,000 clones are present, over 75% being singletons, with the ten largest covering about 6%. Sequencing used PBMCs. The receptor source for this set is a woman between 18 and 30 years old in good health and CMV-seropositive.

J is TRBJ2-7 and V is TRBV9; 8 bases are a match to TRBD1. J lost 3 bases, V lost 0 bases, and 5 bases had no gene match. Per the germline V gene, CDR1 is SGDLS and CDR2 is YYNGEE. There are 15 residues in the CDR3. Here the CDR3 DNA reads TGTGCCAGCAGCGTAGGGGACAGGACATTCTACGAGCAGTACTTC. Protein product: CASSVGDRTFYEQYF.

The chain carries TRBV7-8 and TRBJ1-5; TRBD1 might be the D (5 bases). Germline CDR1 SGHVS, CDR2 FQNEAQ. V shed 5 bases and J shed 7 bases, with 15 bases lying between them. The CDR3 contains 14 residues. As DNA, the CDR3 is TGTGCCAGCAGCATAACGGCGGGGGGACAGCCCCAGCATTTT. It is translated as CASSITAGGQPQHF.

V usage is TRBV19 and J usage is TRBJ1-1, with TRBD1 identical over 10 bases. After removal of 6 bases from V and 1 base from J, the junction contained 5 bases not matched to a gene. CDR1 and CDR2 (germline): LNHDA, SQIVND (reference sequence). CDR3 length: 15 amino acids. CDR3 region: CASRETGGGNTEAFF. CDR3 coding DNA: TGTGCCAGTAGGGAGACAGGGGGCGGGAACACTGAAGCTTTCTTT.

The CDR3 is CASSGPRGLLEKLFF. The CDR3 DNA follows: TGTGCCAGCAGTGGTCCCAGGGGCTTGCTCGAAAAACTGTTTTTT. The chain has TRBV2 and TRBJ1-4, with D perhaps TRBD1 (6 bases). Trimming shortened V by 4 bases and J by 8 bases, and 17 bases separated the two germline ends. Germline CDR1 is SNHLY and CDR2 is FYNNEI. The CDR3 spans 15 residues. Looking up the rest from reference TRBV2 and TRBJ1-4 gives the full variable domain: EPEVTQTPSHQVTQMGQEVILRCVPISNHLYFYWYRQILGQKVEFLVSFYNNEISEKSEIFDDQFSVERPDGSNFTLKIRSTKLEDSAMYFCASSGPRGLLEKLFFGSGTQLSVL.

This chain connects TRBV7-2 to TRBJ1-2, with D maybe TRBD1 (5 bases). The germline gives CDR1 SGHTA, CDR2 FQGNSA. This CDR3 is 15 amino acids long. The germline V and J ends were trimmed by 2 bases and 5 bases, with 15 bases remaining between them. CDR3 loop: CASSLRVGGEYGYTF. The CDR3 DNA reads as TGTGCCAGCAGCTTAAGGGTCGGGGGAGAGTATGGCTACACCTTC. The entire variable domain, with the rest obtained from reference TRBV7-2 and TRBJ1-2, is as follows: GAGVSQSPSNKVTEKGKDVELRCDPISGHTALYWYRQSLGQGLEFLIYFQGNSAPDKSGLPSDRFSAERTGGSVSTLTIQRTQQEDSAVYLCASSLRVGGEYGYTFGSGTRLTVV.

The chain carries TRBV9 and TRBJ2-7; D not certain. From germline, CDR1 is SGDLS and CDR2 YYNGEE. V was trimmed by 0 bases and J by 0 bases, leaving 13 bases between them. The CDR3 totals 16 residues. CDR3 DNA sequence: TGTGCCAGCAGCGTAGGCTTGGCAGCGAGCTCCTACGAGCAGTACTTC. Its translation: CASSVGLAASSYEQYF.

V gene TRBV9 combines with J gene TRBJ2-7; TRBD2 aligns across 7 bases. With V trimmed by 4 bases and J by 0 bases, 4 bases remained unmatched. Per the germline V gene, CDR1 is SGDLS and CDR2 is YYNGEE. The CDR3 covers 14 residues. The CDR3 region has the DNA TGTGCCAGCAGCAAGACTAGCTCCTCCTACGAGCAGTACTTC. Protein: CASSKTSSSYEQYF. Using reference TRBV9 and TRBJ2-7 for the parts outside the CDR3, the full variable domain is DSGVTQTPKHLITATGQRVTLRCSPRSGDLSVYWYQQSLDQGLQFLIQYYNGEERAKGNILERFSAQQFPDLHSELNLSSLELGDSALYFCASSKTSSSYEQYFGPGTRLTVT.

The rearrangement links TRBV4-1 to TRBJ2-2; 7 bases line up with TRBD2. The junction had 11 bases not matched to a gene; V was cut back by 4 bases and J by 6 bases. The germline V gene has CDR1 MGHRA and CDR2 YSYEKL. The CDR3 runs to 16 residues. Here the CDR3 DNA reads TGCGCCAGCAGCCGACAAAAGTGGGAGGGAGCCGGGGAGCTGTTTTTT. Translated, it gives CASSRQKWEGAGELFF.

The V gene is TRBV7-9, the J gene TRBJ2-3, with D maybe TRBD2 (5 bases). Germline CDR1 and CDR2: SEHNR and FQNEAQ (reference sequence). CDR3 length: 14 residues. Trimming cost V 5 bases and J 4 bases, with 13 bases left between them. The CDR3 nucleotides read TGTGCCAGCAGCGGAGGAACAGCCTCAGATACGCAGTATTTT. Translation: CASSGGTASDTQYF.

The V call is TRBV5-1, the J call TRBJ2-5; 7 nucleotides agree with TRBD2. The CDR3 covers 18 residues. Germline CDR1 reads SGHRS; CDR2 reads YFSETQ. V gave up 4 bases and J gave up 3 bases; unmatched junction bases: 18. In DNA, the CDR3 is TGCGCCAGCAGCCCCCGTGGGTATGGGGGGGACCATGAAGAGACCCAGTACTTC. Residues: CASSPRGYGGDHEETQYF.

This chain links TRBV5-8 with TRBJ1-2; a weak D match, TRBD1 (5 bases). Germline V lookup: CDR1 SGHTS, CDR2 YDEGEE. V gave up 4 bases and J gave up 0 bases, with 13 bases separating them. The CDR3 sequence is 15 residues long. CDR3 sequence reads: CASSPPGRANYGYTF. The CDR3 DNA reads as TGTGCCAGCAGCCCACCAGGGAGGGCTAACTATGGCTACACCTTC.

The CDR3 loop reads CASSRTVDTEAFF. The CDR3 bases are TGTGCCAGCAGTAGAACAGTGGACACTGAAGCTTTCTTT. The chain has TRBV6-6 and TRBJ1-1, with D uncertain. V lost 5 bases and J 3 bases, leaving 10 bases between the germline ends. The CDR3 totals 13 residues. Germline V lookup: CDR1 MNHNY, CDR2 SVGAGI (reference sequence).

This chain uses TRBV6-5 with TRBJ1-2, with D possibly matching TRBD1 (6 bases). CDR1 is MNHEY and CDR2 is SVGAGI in the germline V gene. V lost 0 bases and J lost 2, with 10 bases in between. This CDR3 has 15 residues. This CDR3 reads CASSYSWTANYGYTF. CDR3 coding DNA: TGTGCCAGCAGTTACTCCTGGACAGCGAACTATGGCTACACCTTC.

CDR3 sequence: CASSFNQGPGYTF. In DNA form, the CDR3 reads TGCGCCAGCAGCTTCAACCAGGGGCCTGGCTACACCTTC. The chain carries TRBV5-1 and TRBJ1-2; weak D call: TRBD1 (6 bases). CDR3 length: 13 amino acids. The V gene's germline CDR1 is SGHRS and CDR2 YFSETQ. V gave up 2 bases and J gave up 7 bases, with 12 bases separating them. Full variable domain (remainder filled in from reference TRBV5-1 and TRBJ1-2): KAGVTQTPRYLIKTRGQQVTLSCSPISGHRSVSWYQQTPGQGLQFLFEYFSETQRNKGNFPGRFSGRQFSNSRSEMNVSTLELGDSALYLCASSFNQGPGYTFGSGTRLTVV.

The chain combines TRBV6-1 with TRBJ1-1; no reliable D call. The CDR3 sequence is 13 residues long. In germline, CDR1 is MNHNS, CDR2 SASEGT. Trimming took 3 bases from V and 11 from J, leaving 16 bases between them. The CDR3 loop is CASSETAFLRAFF. The CDR3 coding sequence is TGTGCCAGCAGTGAGACGGCCTTCCTCAGGGCTTTCTTT.

The V and J genes are TRBV18 and TRBJ2-7, with TRBD1 matching 9 bases. The CDR3 extends over 14 amino acids. Trimming cost V 3 bases and J 6 bases; bases outside gene matches: 6. Germline V CDR1 and CDR2: KGHSH, LQKENI. Here the CDR3 reads CASSPQTGGSEQYF. The DNA for the CDR3 is TGTGCCAGCTCACCGCAGACAGGGGGAAGCGAGCAGTACTTC. Full variable domain (rest looked up from reference TRBV18 and TRBJ2-7): NAGVMQNPRHLVRRRGQEARLRCSPMKGHSHVYWYRQLPEEGLKFMVYLQKENIIDESGMPKERFSAEFPKEGPSILRIQQVVRGDSAAYFCASSPQTGGSEQYFGPGTRLTVT.